The text below deals with one T cell receptor (beta chain). Its antigen remains unidentified. From the germline J gene comes the end of the CDR3, since the read stops 3 residues before it. The data were produced by immunoSEQ multiplex PCR, yet TCRdb's version contains in-frame clones alone and is incomplete. The data include roughly 14,000 clones; the top ten clones carry roughly 20%. The CDR3 has 15 residues. Germline-derived CDR1 and CDR2 are LNHDA and SQIVND (reference sequence). V gave up 8 bases and J gave up 3 bases; unmatched junction bases: 12. HPV was found by MY09/MY11 PCR and dot-blot genotyping. This specimen comes from a study of T cells in women clearing cervical HPV infection. Looking at the study overall: Case blood drawn at lesion detection; control blood after infection cleared.

Study results and limitations: TRBV6-7 relative abundance averaged around 0.11% in cases and approximately 0.15% in controls. Repertoire richness, not evenness, was significantly elevated in CIN3+ cases versus controls.

Sequenced: blood buffy coat. The chain joins TRBV19 to TRBJ2-7; TRBD2 matches at 8 bases. This clonotype originated in a woman aged 18 to 75 with a cervical HPV16 infection that either progressed to CIN3+ or cleared (not recorded which). CDR3 residues: CASGEPAGVGYEQYF. The CDR3 DNA, read in part, is TGTGCCAGTGGGGAACCAGCGGGGGTCGGCTACGAG.